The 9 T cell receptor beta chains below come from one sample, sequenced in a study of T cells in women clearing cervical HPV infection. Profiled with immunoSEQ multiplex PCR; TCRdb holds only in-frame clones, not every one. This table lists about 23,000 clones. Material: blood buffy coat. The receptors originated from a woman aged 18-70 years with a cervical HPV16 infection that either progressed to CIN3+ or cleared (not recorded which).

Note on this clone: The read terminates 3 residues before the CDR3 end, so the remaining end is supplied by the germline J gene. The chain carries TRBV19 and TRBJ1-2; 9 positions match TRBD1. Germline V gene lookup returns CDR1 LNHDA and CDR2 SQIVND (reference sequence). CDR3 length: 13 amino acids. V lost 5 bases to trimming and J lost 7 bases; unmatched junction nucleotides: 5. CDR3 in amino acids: CASSRDRESGYTF. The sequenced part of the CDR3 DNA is TGTGCCAGTAGTCGGGACAGGGAGTCTGGC.

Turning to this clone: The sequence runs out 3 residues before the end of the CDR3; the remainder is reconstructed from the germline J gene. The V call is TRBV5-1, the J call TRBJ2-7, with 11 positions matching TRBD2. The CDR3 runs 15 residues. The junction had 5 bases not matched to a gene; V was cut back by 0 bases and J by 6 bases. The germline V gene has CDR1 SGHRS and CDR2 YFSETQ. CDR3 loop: CASSLEGTSGLEQYF. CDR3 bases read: TGCGCCAGCAGCTTGGAGGGGACTAGCGGCCTCGAG. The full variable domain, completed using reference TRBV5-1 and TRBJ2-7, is KAGVTQTPRYLIKTRGQQVTLSCSPISGHRSVSWYQQTPGQGLQFLFEYFSETQRNKGNFPGRFSGRQFSNSRSEMNVSTLELGDSALYLCASSLEGTSGLEQYFGPGTRLTVT.

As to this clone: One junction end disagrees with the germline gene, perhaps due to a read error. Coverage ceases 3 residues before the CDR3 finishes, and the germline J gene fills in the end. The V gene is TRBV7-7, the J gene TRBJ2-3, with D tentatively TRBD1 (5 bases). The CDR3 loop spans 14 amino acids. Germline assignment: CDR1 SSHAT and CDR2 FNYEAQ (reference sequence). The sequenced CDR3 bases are TGTGCTAGCAGCCGGACATCACGTACGGATACG. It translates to CASSRTSRTDT. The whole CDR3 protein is CASSRTSRTDTQYF.

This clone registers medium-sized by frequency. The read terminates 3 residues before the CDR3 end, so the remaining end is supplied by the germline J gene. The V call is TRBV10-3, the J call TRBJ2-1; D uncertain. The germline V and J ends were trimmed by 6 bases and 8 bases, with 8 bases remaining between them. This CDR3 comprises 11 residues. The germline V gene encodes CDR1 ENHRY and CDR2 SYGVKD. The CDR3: CAISALHEQFF. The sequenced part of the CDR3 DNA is TGTGCCATCAGCGCGCTCCATGAG.

The sequenced CDR3 bases are TGTGCCAGCAGCGGAAGCGGACAGGCT. This gives the protein CASSGSGQA. The full CDR3 sequence reads CASSGSGQAQYF. The rearrangement joins TRBV9 to TRBJ2-4; 7 bases match TRBD1. With the read ending 3 residues before the CDR3 end, the germline J gene is used to fill in that end. CDR3 length: 12 residues. Germline CDR1 reads SGDLS; CDR2 reads YYNGEE.

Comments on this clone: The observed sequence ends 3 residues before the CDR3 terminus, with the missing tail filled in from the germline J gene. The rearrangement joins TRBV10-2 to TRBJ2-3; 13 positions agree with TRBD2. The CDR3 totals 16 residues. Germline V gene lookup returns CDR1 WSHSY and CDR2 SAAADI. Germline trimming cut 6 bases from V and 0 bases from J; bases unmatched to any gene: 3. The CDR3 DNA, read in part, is TGCGCCAGCAGGATGGGACTAGCGGGAAGCACAGATACG. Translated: CASRMGLAGSTDT. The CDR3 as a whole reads CASRMGLAGSTDTQYF.

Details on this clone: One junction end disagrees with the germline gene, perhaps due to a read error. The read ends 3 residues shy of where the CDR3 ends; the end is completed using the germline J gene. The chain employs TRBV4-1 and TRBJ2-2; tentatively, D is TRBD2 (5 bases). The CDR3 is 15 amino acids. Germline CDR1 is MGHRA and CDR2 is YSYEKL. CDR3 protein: CASSQEASNIGELFF. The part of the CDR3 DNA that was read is TGCGCCAGCAGCCAAGAGGCTAGCAACATCGGGGAG.

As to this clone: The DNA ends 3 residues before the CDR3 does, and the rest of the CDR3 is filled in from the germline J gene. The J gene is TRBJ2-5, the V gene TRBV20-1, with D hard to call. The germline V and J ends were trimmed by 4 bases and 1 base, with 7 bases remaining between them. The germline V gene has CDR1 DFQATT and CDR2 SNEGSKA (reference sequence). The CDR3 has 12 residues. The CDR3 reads CSATGSQETQYF. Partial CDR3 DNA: TGCAGTGCTACGGGTAGCCAAGAGACC.

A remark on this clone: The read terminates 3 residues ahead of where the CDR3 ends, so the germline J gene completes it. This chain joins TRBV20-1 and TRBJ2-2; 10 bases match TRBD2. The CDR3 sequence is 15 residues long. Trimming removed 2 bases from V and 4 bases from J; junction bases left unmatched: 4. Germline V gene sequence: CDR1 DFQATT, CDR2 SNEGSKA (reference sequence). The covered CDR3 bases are TGCAGTGCTAGATCTAGCGGGGGAGCCACCGGGGAG. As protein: CSARSSGGATGE. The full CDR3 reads CSARSSGGATGELFF.